Shown below are 4 T cell receptor beta chains from a single sample sequenced in a study of CDR3 diversity in severe acne (dated by TCRdb to about 2019). The protocol used for the library was PCR. Sequencing used an Illumina HiSeq 2000. The public sequencing data were trimmed at Q25 with fastp and processed into clonotypes with MiXCR by TCRdb, which kept only in-frame beta chains. Under each unique CDR3 protein, matching rows form one entry showing the most common genes and DNA. The sample table shows some 90,000 distinct CDR3 sequences, and 45% to 50% are seen once. The ten largest clones represent around 10% of the sample. Sequenced sample: blood. The receptors stem from a male donor in good health, serving as a control.

CDR3 in amino acids: CASSAVGDARGSPLHF. CDR3 nucleotide sequence: TGTGCCAGCAGCGCGGTAGGAGATGCTCGGGGCTCACCCCTCCACTTT. This sequence joins TRBV9 and TRBJ1-6, with D possibly matching TRBD1 (5 bases). Germline assignment: CDR1 SGDLS and CDR2 YYNGEE. Deletions cut 3 bases from V and 10 bases from J, with 20 bases between. The CDR3 contains 16 residues.

As to this clonotype: The conserved final phenylalanine or tryptophan is absent from the CDR3, which likely points to a read error. The DNA is left out, because the CDR3 cannot be placed on it with certainty; the CDR3 is given as TCRdb lists it. The chain couples TRBV11-2 to TRBJ1-1; TRBD1 was called by the table and not checked on the DNA. From germline, CDR1 is SGHAT and CDR2 FQNNGV. The CDR3 numbers 9 amino acids, ends counted. CDR3 in amino acids: CASQGQSLL.

This clonotype was found a few times. This rearrangement joins TRBV6-2 or TRBV6-3 to TRBJ2-7; D is unclear. The V and J ends lost 6 bases and 2 bases respectively, with 11 bases between them. Germline CDR1 and CDR2: MNHEY and SVGEGT. CDR3 length: 13 residues. CDR3 DNA: TGTGCCAGCAGAAGACCTCCGACCTACGAGCAGTACTTC. Translated: CASRRPPTYEQYF.

As to this clonotype: A much larger clonotype is one base distant, so this may be a read error. The chain combines TRBV7-2 with TRBJ1-2; 11 bases are shared with TRBD1. The CDR3 extends over 15 amino acids. CDR1 SGHTA and CDR2 FQGNSA come from the germline V gene. CDR3 sequence (DNA): TGTGCCAGCAGCCGCGGACAGGGGGCTAACTGTGGCTACACCTTC. It translates to CASSRGQGANCGYTF.